This passage covers 17 T cell receptor beta chains from one sample sequenced in a study of Tregs in tolerant kidney transplant recipients. Data came from immunoSEQ multiplex PCR; TCRdb stores just in-frame clones and leaves some out. The sample has approximately 93,000 clones, over 85% seen once. Sequenced material: CD4+ T cells from blood, taken before the transplant. The receptor source for this set is a human donor who received a combined kidney and bone marrow transplant.

The chain employs TRBV19 and TRBJ2-7; 11 nucleotides line up with TRBD2. V shed 5 bases and J 0 bases; nucleotides not matched to a gene: 3. The CDR3 sequence is 15 residues long. Per the germline V gene, CDR1 is LNHDA and CDR2 is SQIVND (reference sequence). CDR3 in amino acids: CASSSSGRPSYEQYF. The CDR3 nucleotides are TGTGCCAGTAGTTCTAGCGGGAGGCCCTCCTACGAGCAGTACTTC.

This sequence joins TRBV6-5 and TRBJ2-1, with a possible D match to TRBD2 (6 bases). The CDR3 is made up of 15 amino acids. Germline assignment: CDR1 MNHEY and CDR2 SVGAGI. Deletions cut 2 bases from V and 0 bases from J, with 8 bases between. The CDR3 DNA sequence: TGTGCCAGCAGTTACGGAGGGAGCTCCTACAATGAGCAGTTCTTC. Protein: CASSYGGSSYNEQFF.

The chain employs TRBV4-2 and TRBJ2-4; 9 nucleotides agree with TRBD2. The CDR3 runs 19 residues. Trimming removed 0 bases from V and 3 bases from J; junction bases left unmatched: 12. Germline CDR1 is LGHNA and CDR2 is YNFKEQ. CDR3 DNA: TGTGCCAGCAGCCAAGAGTGGCGGGAGGGCCCTATCGGCAAAAACATTCAGTACTTC. Translated, it gives CASSQEWREGPIGKNIQYF.

The rearrangement joins TRBV7-3 to TRBJ2-3; no firm D call. This CDR3 spans 14 amino acids. In germline, CDR1 is SGHTA, CDR2 FQGTGA. Trimming stripped 4 bases from V and 2 bases from J, with 10 bases between. This CDR3 reads CASSYEADTDTQYF. In nucleotides, the CDR3 is TGTGCCAGCAGCTACGAGGCAGACACAGATACGCAGTATTTT.

The chain links TRBV12-5 to TRBJ2-7, with D possibly matching TRBD2 (6 bases). V was pared by 7 bases and J by 7 bases, with 14 bases between. Germline CDR1 is LGHNT and CDR2 is FRNRAP. The CDR3 sequence is 12 residues long. The DNA for the CDR3 is TGTGCTAGTGCCCCGGGAGCTAGGGAGCAGTACTTC. Translating gives CASAPGAREQYF.

This rearrangement joins TRBV9 to TRBJ2-3; D call uncertain. This CDR3 comprises 14 residues. Between the trimmed V and J ends, which lost 2 bases and 4 bases, there was a span of 11 bases. The germline V gene encodes CDR1 SGDLS and CDR2 YYNGEE. The CDR3 loop reads CASSVQYLPDTQYF. The CDR3 DNA reads TGTGCCAGCAGCGTTCAGTATCTCCCAGATACGCAGTATTTT.

This clone has a single count. This chain uses TRBV6-1 with TRBJ2-7, with D possibly being TRBD2 (5 bases). Trimming removed 6 bases from V and 3 bases from J, with 18 bases in between. CDR1 and CDR2 (germline): MNHNS, SASEGT. The CDR3 runs 15 residues. The CDR3 is CASSKPGVLYYEQYF. CDR3 DNA sequence: TGTGCCAGCAGCAAACCCGGGGTTCTCTACTACGAGCAGTACTTC.

This chain connects TRBV6-1 to TRBJ2-4; 16 bases are a match to TRBD2. The V and J ends lost 8 bases and 8 bases, in that order; junction bases with no gene match: 6. This CDR3 contains 15 residues. Germline CDR1 and CDR2: MNHNS and SASEGT. As DNA, the CDR3 is TGTGCCAGCGGGGGGACTAGCGGGAGGGCTGACATTCAGTACTTC. Protein: CASGGTSGRADIQYF.

The gene calls are TRBV7-2 and TRBJ2-7; 13 nucleotides match TRBD2. This CDR3 region has 16 residues. From germline, CDR1 is SGHTA and CDR2 FQGNSA. V shed 3 bases and J 2 bases; nucleotides not matched to a gene: 4. The CDR3 here is CASSFTSGRATYEQYF. In DNA form, the CDR3 reads TGTGCCAGCAGCTTCACTAGCGGGAGGGCAACCTACGAGCAGTACTTC.

The chain uses TRBV30 and TRBJ1-5; possible D gene TRBD1, 5 bases. Trimming removed 1 base at V and 5 bases at J, with 9 bases between. Germline V gives CDR1 GTSNPN, CDR2 SVGIG (reference sequence). CDR3 length: 13 amino acids. In nucleotides, the CDR3 is TGTGCCTGGAGTGAAGGCAGGGATCAGCCCCAGCATTTT. It is translated as CAWSEGRDQPQHF.

This chain connects TRBV6-1 to TRBJ2-7, with D maybe TRBD1 (6 bases). From germline, CDR1 is MNHNS and CDR2 SASEGT. Trimming took off 0 bases at V and 4 bases at J, with 16 bases between the two ends. The CDR3 runs 16 residues. The CDR3 coding sequence is TGTGCCAGCAGTGAAGCATTAGCAGGGGTGGGGTACGAGCAGTACTTC. Translating gives CASSEALAGVGYEQYF.

Turning to this clone: Other DNA sequences from this sample encode an identical CDR3 as well. This chain connects TRBV7-3 to TRBJ2-2; 9 nucleotides match TRBD1. V dropped 6 bases and J dropped 1; count of bases not matched to a gene: 0. CDR3 length equals 14 residues. Per the germline V gene, CDR1 is SGHTA and CDR2 is FQGTGA. DNA for the CDR3: TGTGCCAGCAGGACAGGGGGGAACACCGGGGAGCTGTTTTTT. It is translated as CASRTGGNTGELFF. The full variable domain, with the rest looked up from reference TRBV7-3 and TRBJ2-2, is GAGVSQTPSNKVTEKGKYVELRCDPISGHTALYWYRQSLGQGPEFLIYFQGTGAADDSGLPNDRFFAVRPEGSVSTLKIQRTERGDSAVYLCASRTGGNTGELFFGEGSRLTVL.

V gene TRBV28 combines with J gene TRBJ1-5, with unresolved D. Germline V lookup: CDR1 MDHEN, CDR2 SYDVKM. This CDR3 comprises 15 residues. Trimming removed 9 bases at V and 2 bases at J, with 17 bases between. In DNA form, the CDR3 reads TGTGCCAGTCTGATGGGCACTTGGGGCAATCAGCCCCAGCATTTT. As protein: CASLMGTWGNQPQHF.

This chain links TRBV18 with TRBJ1-6; the match to TRBD1 covers 7 bases. J gave up 8 bases and V 1 base, and 2 bases lay outside the gene matches. Germline CDR1 reads KGHSH; CDR2 reads LQKENI. CDR3 size: 14 residues. As DNA, the CDR3 is TGTGCCAGCTCACCACGCCAGGGGGATTCACCCCTCCACTTT. This encodes CASSPRQGDSPLHF.

This clone was picked up one time. The chain links TRBV4-1 to TRBJ1-5, with TRBD1 matching 7 bases. Germline CDR1 reads MGHRA; CDR2 reads YSYEKL. V lost 3 bases, J lost 6 bases, and 2 bases stayed unmatched. CDR3 length: 13 residues. CDR3 sequence reads: CASSQNRGQPQHF. The CDR3 coding sequence is TGCGCCAGCAGCCAGAACAGGGGTCAGCCCCAGCATTTT.

The chain employs TRBV5-4 and TRBJ2-7; 8 nucleotides match TRBD2. The CDR3 is made up of 15 amino acids. Trimming took 0 bases from V and 3 from J; bases not matched to a gene: 5. Germline loops: CDR1 SGHNT, CDR2 YYREEE (reference sequence). Written as DNA, the CDR3 is TGTGCCAGCAGCTTGGTCGGGAGGGCCCGCTACGAGCAGTACTTC. This gives the protein CASSLVGRARYEQYF.

CDR3 coding DNA: TGTGCCAGCAGCTTAGGACAGGGGGCCTACGAGCAGTACTTC. Its protein is CASSLGQGAYEQYF. The rearrangement links TRBV11-3 to TRBJ2-7, with TRBD1 matching 9 bases. The CDR3 spans 14 residues. The J segment lost 2 bases and the V segment lost 1 base, leaving 0 bases of the junction unmatched. Germline values: CDR1 SGHNT, CDR2 YENEEA. The full variable domain, completed using reference TRBV11-3 and TRBJ2-7, is EAGVVQSPRYKIIEKKQPVAFWCNPISGHNTLYWYLQNLGQGPELLIRYENEEAVDDSQLPKDRFSAERLKGVDSTLKIQPAELGDSAVYLCASSLGQGAYEQYFGPGTRLTVT.